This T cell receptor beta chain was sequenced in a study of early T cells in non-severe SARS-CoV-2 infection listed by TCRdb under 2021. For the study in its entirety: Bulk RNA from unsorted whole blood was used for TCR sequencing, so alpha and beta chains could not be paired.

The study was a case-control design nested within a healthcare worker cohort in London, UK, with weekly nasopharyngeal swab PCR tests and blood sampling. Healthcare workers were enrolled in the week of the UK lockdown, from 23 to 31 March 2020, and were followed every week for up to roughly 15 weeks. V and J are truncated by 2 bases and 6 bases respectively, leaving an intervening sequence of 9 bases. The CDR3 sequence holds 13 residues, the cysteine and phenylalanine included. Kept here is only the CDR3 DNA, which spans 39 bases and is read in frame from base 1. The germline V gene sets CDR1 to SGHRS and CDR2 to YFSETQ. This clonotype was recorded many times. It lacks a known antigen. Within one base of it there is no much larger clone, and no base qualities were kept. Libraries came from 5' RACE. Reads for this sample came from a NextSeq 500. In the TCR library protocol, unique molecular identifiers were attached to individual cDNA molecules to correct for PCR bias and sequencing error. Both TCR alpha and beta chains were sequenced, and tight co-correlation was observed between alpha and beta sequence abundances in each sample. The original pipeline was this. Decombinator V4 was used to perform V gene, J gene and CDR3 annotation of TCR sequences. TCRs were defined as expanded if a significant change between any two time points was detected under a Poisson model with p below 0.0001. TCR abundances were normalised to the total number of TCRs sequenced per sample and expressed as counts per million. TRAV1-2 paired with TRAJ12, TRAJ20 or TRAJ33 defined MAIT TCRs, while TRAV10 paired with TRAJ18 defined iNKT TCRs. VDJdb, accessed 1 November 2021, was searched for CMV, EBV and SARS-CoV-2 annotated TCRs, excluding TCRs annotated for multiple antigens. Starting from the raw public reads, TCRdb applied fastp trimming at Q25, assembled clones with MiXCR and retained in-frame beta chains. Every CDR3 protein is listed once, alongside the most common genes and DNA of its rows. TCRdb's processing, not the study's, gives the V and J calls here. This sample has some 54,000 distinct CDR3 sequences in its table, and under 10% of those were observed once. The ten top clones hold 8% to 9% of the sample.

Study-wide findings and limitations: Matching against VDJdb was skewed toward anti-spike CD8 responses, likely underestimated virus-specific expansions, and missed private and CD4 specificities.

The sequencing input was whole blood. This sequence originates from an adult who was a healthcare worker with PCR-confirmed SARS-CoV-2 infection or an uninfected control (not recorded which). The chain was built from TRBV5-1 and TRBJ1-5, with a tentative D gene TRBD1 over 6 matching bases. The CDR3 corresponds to CASSLQGGQPQHF. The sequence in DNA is TGCGCCAGCAGCTTACAGGGCGGTCAGCCCCAGCATTTT. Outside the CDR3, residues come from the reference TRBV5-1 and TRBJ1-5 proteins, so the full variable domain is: KAGVTQTPRYLIKTRGQQVTLSCSPISGHRSVSWYQQTPGQGLQFLFEYFSETQRNKGNFPGRFSGRQFSNSRSEMNVSTLELGDSALYLCASSLQGGQPQHFGDGTRLSIL.